This T cell receptor (beta chain) appears in the sequencing data of a study of T cells in Graves' hyperthyroidism and ophthalmopathy. This clonotype was seen a few times. This CDR3 region has 18 residues. The V end was cut by 0 bases, the J end by 1 base, with 16 bases between. Germline lookup yields CDR1 SGHTA and CDR2 FQGNSA. The source material, RNA transcripts, was used to amplify TCR beta CDR3 regions. The HTBI primer set served for first-round RT-PCR of the TCR CDR3. TCRdb independently ran MiXCR on the multiplex PCR reads; one entry per CDR3 protein. The data contain a few hundred thousand distinct CDR3 sequences, 14% of them singletons.

J is TRBJ1-3 and V is TRBV7-2; a possible D gene is TRBD1 (5 bases). The receptor comes from a woman aged 40 to 49 with Graves' hyperthyroidism. The specimen was blood. This CDR3 reads CASSLALVGGSSGNTIYF. DNA of the CDR3: TGTGCCAGCAGCTTAGCGCTCGTGGGGGGTTCTTCTGGAAACACCATATATTTT.